The present T cell receptor beta chain was sequenced within a study of blood T cell repertoires in COVID-19. At the level of the study: The United States, Italy and Spain were the sources of the acute and convalescent COVID-19 samples. The analysed material was cDNA or gDNA that came from T cells, B-cell-depleted T cells, or PBMCs.

Germline V gives CDR1 SGHVS, CDR2 FQNEAQ. The V and J ends lost 2 bases and 2 bases respectively, with 9 bases between them. This CDR3 has 14 residues. Profiled with immunoSEQ multiplex PCR; TCRdb holds only in-frame clones, not every one. The sample includes 130,000 or so clones, 85% to 90% seen only once; the top ten take less than 2.5%. This receptor was taken from a man in his 70s with active COVID-19. This chain uses TRBV7-8 with TRBJ2-5, with no clear D. Specimen: peripheral blood. CDR3 in amino acids: CASSLYTTQETQYF. In DNA, the CDR3 is TGTGCCAGCAGCTTATATACGACTCAAGAGACCCAGTACTTC.